What follows is one TCR beta chain and its context. No antigen is known for it. As every portion of the isolated RNA was reverse transcribed, the sequencing read expressed TCRB transcripts. Sequencing was performed with immunoSEQ multiplex PCR; in TCRdb, only in-frame clones are kept and a portion is missing. This repertoire shows a few hundred thousand clones, 14% found once; its top ten account for about 0.02%. This record comes from a study of beta chain features in type 1 diabetes. Study-wide findings and caveats: Fewer insertions but more deletions were seen at VDJ junctions in type 1 diabetes patients. Shortening of TCRB CDR3s, moderate but significant, appeared in all four CD4+ subsets of Type 1 diabetes patients.

Germline lookup yields CDR1 KGHSH and CDR2 LQKENI. The CDR3 sequence is 16 residues long. Trimming removed 0 bases from V and 2 bases from J, with 13 bases in between. Once sorted, every population was more than 95% pure. The V call is TRBV18, the J call TRBJ1-1, with D maybe TRBD1 (6 bases). This TCR came from a man aged 25 to 40 with type 1 diabetes. Sequencing was done on a sample of naive CD4+ T cells from blood. The CDR3 reads CASSPPNSGVNTEAFF. CDR3 coding DNA: TGTGCCAGCTCACCACCTAACTCAGGGGTAAACACTGAAGCTTTCTTT.